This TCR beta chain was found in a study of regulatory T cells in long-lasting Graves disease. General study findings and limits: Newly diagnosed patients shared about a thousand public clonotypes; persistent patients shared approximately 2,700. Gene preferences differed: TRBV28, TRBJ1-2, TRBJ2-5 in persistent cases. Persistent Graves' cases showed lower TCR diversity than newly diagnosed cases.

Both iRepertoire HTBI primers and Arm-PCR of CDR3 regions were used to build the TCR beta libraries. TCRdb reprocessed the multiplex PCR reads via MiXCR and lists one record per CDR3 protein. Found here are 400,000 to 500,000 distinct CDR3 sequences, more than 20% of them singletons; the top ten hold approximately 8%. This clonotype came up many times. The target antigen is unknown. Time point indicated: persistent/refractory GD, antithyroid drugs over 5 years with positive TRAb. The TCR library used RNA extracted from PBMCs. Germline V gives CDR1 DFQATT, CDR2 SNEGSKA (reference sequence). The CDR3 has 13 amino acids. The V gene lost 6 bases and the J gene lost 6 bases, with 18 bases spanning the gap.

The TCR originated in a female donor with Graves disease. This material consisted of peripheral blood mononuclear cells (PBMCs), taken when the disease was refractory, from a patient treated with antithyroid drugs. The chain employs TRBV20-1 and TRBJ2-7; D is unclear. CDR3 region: CSATPDPRSEQYF. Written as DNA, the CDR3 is TGCAGTGCGACCCCGGACCCCCGGTCCGAGCAGTACTTC.